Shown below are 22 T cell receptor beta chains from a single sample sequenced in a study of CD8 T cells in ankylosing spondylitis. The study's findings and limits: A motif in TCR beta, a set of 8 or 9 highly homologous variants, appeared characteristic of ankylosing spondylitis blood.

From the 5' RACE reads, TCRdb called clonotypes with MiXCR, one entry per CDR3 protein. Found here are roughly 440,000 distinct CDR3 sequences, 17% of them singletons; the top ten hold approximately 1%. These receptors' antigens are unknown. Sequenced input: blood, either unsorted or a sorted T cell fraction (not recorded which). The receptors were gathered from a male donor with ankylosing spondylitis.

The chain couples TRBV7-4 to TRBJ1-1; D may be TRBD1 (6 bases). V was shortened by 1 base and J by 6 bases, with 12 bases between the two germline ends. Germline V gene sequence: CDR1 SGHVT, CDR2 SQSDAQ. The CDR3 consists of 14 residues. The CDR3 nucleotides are TGTGCCAGCAGCTTAGTGAGGGGGGACGCTGAAGCTTTCTTT. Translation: CASSLVRGDAEAFF.

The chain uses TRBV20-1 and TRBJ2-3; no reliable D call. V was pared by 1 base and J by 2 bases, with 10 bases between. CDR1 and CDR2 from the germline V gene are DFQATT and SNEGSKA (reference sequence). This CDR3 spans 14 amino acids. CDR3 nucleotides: TGCAGTGCTAGAGCCCCTACGGTCACAGATACGCAGTATTTT. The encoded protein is CSARAPTVTDTQYF.

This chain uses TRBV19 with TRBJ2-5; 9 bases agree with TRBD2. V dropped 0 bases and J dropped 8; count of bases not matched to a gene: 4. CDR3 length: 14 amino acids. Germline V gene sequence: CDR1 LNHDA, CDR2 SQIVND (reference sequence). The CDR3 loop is CASSIDQRGVTQYF. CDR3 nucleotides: TGTGCCAGTAGTATAGATCAGCGGGGGGTAACCCAGTACTTC.

The CDR3 reads CSARDQGRQRYNEQFF. CDR3 nucleotides: TGCAGTGCTAGAGATCAGGGACGACAAAGGTACAATGAGCAGTTCTTC. This chain links TRBV20-1 with TRBJ2-1; D tentatively reads TRBD1 or TRBD2 (5 bases each). Germline V lookup: CDR1 DFQATT, CDR2 SNEGSKA (reference sequence). CDR3 size: 16 residues. The V and J ends lost 0 bases and 4 bases respectively, with 16 bases between them.

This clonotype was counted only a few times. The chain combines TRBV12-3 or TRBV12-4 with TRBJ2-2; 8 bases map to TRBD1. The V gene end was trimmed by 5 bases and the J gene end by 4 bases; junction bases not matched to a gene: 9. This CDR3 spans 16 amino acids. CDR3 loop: CASSTGQGKGTGELFF. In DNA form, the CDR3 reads TGTGCCAGCAGTACCGGACAGGGAAAGGGCACCGGGGAGCTGTTTTTT.

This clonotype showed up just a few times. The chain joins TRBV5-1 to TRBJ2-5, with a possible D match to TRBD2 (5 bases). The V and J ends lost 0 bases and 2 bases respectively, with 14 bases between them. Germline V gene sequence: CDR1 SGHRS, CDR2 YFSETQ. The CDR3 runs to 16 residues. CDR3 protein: CASSLVGKGGQETQYF. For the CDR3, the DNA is TGCGCCAGCAGCTTGGTGGGAAAAGGAGGTCAAGAGACCCAGTACTTC.

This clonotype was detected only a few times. The CDR3 DNA sequence: TGCAGTGCCAATACCGGGCTAACCTACAATGAGCAGTTCTTC. It encodes CSANTGLTYNEQFF. This rearrangement joins TRBV20-1 to TRBJ2-1; no clear D gene. The ends were cut back, 6 bases at V and 2 bases at J, with 14 bases in the middle. Germline loops: CDR1 DFQATT, CDR2 SNEGSKA (reference sequence). This CDR3 region has 14 residues.

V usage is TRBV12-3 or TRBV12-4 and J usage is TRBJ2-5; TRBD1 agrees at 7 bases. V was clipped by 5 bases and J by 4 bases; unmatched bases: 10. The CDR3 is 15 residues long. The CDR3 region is CASSKARQGGETQYF. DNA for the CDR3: TGTGCCAGCAGTAAAGCTAGACAGGGTGGAGAGACCCAGTACTTC.

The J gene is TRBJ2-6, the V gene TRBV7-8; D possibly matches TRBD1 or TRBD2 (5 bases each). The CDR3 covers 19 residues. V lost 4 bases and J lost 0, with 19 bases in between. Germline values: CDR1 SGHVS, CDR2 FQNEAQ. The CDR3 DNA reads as TGTGCCAGCAGCTACGCCCCGGGACGGGCCTCCTCTGGGGCCAACGTCCTGACTTTC. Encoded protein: CASSYAPGRASSGANVLTF.

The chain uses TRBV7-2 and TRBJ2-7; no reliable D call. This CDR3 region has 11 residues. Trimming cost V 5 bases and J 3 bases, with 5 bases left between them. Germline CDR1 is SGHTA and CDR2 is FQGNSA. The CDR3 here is CASSKDYEQYF. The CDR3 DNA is TGTGCCAGCAGCAAAGACTACGAGCAGTACTTC.

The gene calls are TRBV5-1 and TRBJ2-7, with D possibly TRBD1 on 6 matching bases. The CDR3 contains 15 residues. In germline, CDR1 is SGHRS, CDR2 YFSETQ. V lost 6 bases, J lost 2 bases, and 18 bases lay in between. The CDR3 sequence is CASKSLAGTTYEQYF. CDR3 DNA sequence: TGCGCCAGCAAGTCTCTGGCAGGGACAACCTACGAGCAGTACTTC.

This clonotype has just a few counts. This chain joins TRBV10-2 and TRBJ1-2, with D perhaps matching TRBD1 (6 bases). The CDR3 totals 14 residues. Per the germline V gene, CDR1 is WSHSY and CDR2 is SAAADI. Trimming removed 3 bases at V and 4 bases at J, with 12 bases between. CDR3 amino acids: CASSEVDSIYGYTF. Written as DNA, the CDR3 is TGCGCCAGCAGTGAAGTGGACAGTATCTATGGCTACACCTTC.

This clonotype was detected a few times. The CDR3 loop reads CASSLAPGDQETQYF. Written as DNA, the CDR3 is TGCGCCAGCAGCTTGGCTCCGGGGGACCAAGAGACCCAGTACTTC. The rearrangement links TRBV5-1 to TRBJ2-5; tentatively, D is TRBD2 (6 bases). The V gene's germline CDR1 is SGHRS and CDR2 YFSETQ. V was shortened by 0 bases and J by 0 bases, with 9 bases between the two germline ends. The CDR3 contains 15 residues.

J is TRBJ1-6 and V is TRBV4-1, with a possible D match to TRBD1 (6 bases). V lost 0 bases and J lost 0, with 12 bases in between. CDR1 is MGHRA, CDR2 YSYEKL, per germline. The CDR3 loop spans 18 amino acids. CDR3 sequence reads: CASSQDSGGSSYNSPLHF. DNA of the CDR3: TGCGCCAGCAGCCAAGATTCGGGGGGCAGCTCCTATAATTCACCCCTCCACTTT.

This CDR3 reads CASSTRPGGTEAFF. The CDR3 nucleotides are TGTGCCAGCAGCACGCGACCGGGGGGGACTGAAGCTTTCTTT. The chain joins TRBV7-6 to TRBJ1-1, with a possible D match to TRBD1 (5 bases). CDR1 and CDR2 from the germline V gene are SGHVS and FNYEAQ. Trimming shortened V by 5 bases and J by 5 bases, and 15 bases separated the two germline ends. The CDR3 covers 14 residues.

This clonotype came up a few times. The CDR3 loop is CASSDARTNSPLHF. The DNA of the CDR3 is TGTGCCAGCAGTGACGCACGGACTAATTCACCCCTCCACTTT. This chain uses TRBV25-1 with TRBJ1-6; D is ambiguous. Germline assignment: CDR1 MGHDK and CDR2 SYGVNS. V gave up 3 bases and J gave up 6 bases, with 9 bases separating them. The CDR3 is 14 amino acids.

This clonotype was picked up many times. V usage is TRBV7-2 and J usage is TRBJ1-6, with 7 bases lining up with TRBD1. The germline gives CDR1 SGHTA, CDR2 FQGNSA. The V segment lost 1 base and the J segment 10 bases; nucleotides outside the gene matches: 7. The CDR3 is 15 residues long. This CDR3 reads CASSLVPGGVSPLHF. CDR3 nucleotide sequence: TGTGCCAGCAGCTTAGTTCCAGGGGGGGTGTCACCCCTCCACTTT.

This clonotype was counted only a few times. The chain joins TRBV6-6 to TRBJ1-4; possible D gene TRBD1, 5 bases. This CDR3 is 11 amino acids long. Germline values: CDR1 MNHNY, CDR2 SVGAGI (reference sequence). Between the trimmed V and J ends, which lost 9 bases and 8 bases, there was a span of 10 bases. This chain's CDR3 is CASRGEEKLFF. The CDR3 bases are TGTGCCAGTCGGGGGGAAGAAAAACTGTTTTTT.

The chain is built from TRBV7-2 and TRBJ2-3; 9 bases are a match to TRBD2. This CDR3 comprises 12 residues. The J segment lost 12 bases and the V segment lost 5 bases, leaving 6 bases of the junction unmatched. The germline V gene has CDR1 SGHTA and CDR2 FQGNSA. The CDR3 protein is CASSPQREVQYF. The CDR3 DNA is TGTGCCAGCAGCCCGCAGCGGGAGGTACAGTATTTT.

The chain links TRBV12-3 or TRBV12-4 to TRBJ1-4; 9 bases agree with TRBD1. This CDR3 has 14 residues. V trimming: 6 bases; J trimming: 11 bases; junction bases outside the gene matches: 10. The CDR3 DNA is TGTGCCAGCAGCCTGACAGGGGGTCTCTTTAAACTGTTTTTT. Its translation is CASSLTGGLFKLFF.

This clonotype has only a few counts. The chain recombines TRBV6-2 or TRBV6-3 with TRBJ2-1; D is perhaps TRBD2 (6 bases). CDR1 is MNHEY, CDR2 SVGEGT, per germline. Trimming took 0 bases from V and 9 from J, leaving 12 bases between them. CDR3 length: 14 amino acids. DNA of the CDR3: TGTGCCAGCAGTTACTCCGGGACTTCCGGTGAGCAGTTCTTC. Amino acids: CASSYSGTSGEQFF.

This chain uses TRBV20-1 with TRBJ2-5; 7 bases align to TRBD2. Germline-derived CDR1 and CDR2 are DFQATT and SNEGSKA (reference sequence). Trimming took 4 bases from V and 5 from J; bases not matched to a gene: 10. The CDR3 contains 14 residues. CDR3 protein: CSAMVELAYETQYF. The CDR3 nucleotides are TGCAGTGCTATGGTCGAACTAGCGTATGAGACCCAGTACTTC.